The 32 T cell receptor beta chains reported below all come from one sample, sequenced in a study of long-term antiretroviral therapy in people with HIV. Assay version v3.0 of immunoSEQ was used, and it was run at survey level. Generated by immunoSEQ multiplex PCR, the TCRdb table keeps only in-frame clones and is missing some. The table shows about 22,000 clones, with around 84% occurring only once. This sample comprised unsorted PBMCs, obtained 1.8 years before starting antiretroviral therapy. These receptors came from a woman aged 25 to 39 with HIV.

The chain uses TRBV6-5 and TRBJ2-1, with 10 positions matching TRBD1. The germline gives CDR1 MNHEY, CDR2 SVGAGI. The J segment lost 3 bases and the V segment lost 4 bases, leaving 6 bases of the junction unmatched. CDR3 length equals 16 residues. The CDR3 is CASSSRDRGFYNEQFF. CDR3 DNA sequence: TGTGCCAGCAGTTCCAGGGACAGGGGATTCTACAATGAGCAGTTCTTC.

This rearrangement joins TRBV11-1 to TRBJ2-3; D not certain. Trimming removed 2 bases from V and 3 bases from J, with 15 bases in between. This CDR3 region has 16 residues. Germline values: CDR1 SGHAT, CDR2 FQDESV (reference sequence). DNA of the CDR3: TGTGCCAGCAGCTTACGAGAGAGGTCGGGTACAGATACGCAGTATTTT. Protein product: CASSLRERSGTDTQYF.

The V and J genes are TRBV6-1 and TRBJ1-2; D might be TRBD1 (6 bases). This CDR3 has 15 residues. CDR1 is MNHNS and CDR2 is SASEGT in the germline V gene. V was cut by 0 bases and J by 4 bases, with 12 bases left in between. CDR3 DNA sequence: TGTGCCAGCAGTGAAGCGGAGACAGGCATCTATGGCTACACCTTC. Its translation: CASSEAETGIYGYTF.

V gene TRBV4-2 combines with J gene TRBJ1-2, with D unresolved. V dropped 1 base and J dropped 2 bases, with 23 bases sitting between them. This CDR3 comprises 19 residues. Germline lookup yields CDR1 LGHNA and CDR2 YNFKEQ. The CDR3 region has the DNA TGTGCCAGCAGCCAAGTTACCTATGGGGAGACGGAAGAAAACTATGGCTACACCTTC. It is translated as CASSQVTYGETEENYGYTF.

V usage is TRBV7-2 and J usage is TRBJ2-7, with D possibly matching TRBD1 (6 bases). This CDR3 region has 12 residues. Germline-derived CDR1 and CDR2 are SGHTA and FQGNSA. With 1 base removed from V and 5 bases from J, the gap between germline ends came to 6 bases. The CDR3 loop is CASSLEGDEQYF. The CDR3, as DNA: TGTGCCAGCAGCTTAGAGGGGGACGAGCAGTACTTC.

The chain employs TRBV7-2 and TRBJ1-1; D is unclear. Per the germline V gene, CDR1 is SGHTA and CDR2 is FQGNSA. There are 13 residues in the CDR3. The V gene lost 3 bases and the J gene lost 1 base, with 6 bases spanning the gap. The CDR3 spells CASSFSENTEAFF. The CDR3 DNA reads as TGTGCCAGCAGCTTTTCAGAGAACACTGAAGCTTTCTTT. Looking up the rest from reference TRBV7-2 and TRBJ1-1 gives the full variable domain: GAGVSQSPSNKVTEKGKDVELRCDPISGHTALYWYRQSLGQGLEFLIYFQGNSAPDKSGLPSDRFSAERTGGSVSTLTIQRTQQEDSAVYLCASSFSENTEAFFGQGTRLTVV.

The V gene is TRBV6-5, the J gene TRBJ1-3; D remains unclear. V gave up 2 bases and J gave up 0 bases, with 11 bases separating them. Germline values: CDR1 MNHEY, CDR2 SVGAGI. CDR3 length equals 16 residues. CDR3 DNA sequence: TGTGCCAGCAGTTACGCGCTGGGGTCCTCTGGAAACACCATATATTTT. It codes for CASSYALGSSGNTIYF.

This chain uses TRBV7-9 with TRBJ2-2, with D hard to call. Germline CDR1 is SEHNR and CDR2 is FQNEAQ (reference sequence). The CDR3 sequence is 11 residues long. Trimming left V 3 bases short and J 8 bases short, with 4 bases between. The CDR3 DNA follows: TGTGCCAGCAGCTTTACAGGGGAGCTGTTTTTT. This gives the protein CASSFTGELFF.

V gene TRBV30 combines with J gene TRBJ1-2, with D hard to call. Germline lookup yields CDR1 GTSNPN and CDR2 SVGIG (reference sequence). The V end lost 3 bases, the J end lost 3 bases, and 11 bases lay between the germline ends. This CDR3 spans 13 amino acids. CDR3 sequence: CAWSPDGYYGYTF. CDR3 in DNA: TGTGCCTGGAGCCCGGACGGCTACTATGGCTACACCTTC.

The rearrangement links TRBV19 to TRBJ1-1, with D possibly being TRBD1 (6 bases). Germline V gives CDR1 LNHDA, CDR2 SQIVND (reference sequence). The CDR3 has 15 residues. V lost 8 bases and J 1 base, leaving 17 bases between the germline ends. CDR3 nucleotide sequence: TGTGCCAGTTATCCGCGGGGGGCAGGGAACACTGAAGCTTTCTTT. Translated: CASYPRGAGNTEAFF.

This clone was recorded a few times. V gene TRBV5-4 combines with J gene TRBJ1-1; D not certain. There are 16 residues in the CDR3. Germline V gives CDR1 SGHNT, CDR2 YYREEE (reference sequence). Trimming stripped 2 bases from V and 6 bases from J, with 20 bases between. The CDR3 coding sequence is TGTGCCAGCAGCTTTAGGGCCGCTCCAAGTGGACCTGAAGCTTTCTTT. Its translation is CASSFRAAPSGPEAFF.

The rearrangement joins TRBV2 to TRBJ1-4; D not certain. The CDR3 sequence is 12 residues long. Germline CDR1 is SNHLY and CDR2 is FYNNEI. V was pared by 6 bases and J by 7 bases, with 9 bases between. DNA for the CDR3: TGTGCCAGCAGGGGTTCAGGTGAAAAACTGTTTTTT. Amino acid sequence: CASRGSGEKLFF.

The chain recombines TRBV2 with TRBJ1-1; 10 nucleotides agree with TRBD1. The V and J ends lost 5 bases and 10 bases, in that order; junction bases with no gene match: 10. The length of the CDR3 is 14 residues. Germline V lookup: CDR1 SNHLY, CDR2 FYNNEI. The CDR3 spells CASSSDRGTIGAFF. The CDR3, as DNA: TGTGCCAGCAGTTCGGACAGGGGGACTATCGGAGCTTTCTTT.

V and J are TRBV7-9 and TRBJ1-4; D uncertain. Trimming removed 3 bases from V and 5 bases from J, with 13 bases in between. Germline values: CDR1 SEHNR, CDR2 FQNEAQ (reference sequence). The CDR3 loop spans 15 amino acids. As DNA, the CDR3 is TGTGCCAGCAGCTTCGGAGGGTTAGGAAATGAAAAACTGTTTTTT. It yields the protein CASSFGGLGNEKLFF. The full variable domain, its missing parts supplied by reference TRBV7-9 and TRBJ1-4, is DTGVSQNPRHKITKRGQNVTFRCDPISEHNRLYWYRQTLGQGPEFLTYFQNEAQLEKSRLLSDRFSAERPKGSFSTLEIQRTEQGDSAMYLCASSFGGLGNEKLFFGSGTQLSVL.

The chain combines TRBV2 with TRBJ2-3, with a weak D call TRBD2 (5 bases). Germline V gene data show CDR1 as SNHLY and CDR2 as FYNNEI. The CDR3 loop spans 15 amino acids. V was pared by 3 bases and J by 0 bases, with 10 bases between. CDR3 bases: TGTGCCAGCAGTGAGGAGGTGGCTAGCACAGATACGCAGTATTTT. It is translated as CASSEEVASTDTQYF. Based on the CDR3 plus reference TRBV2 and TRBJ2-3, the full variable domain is EPEVTQTPSHQVTQMGQEVILRCVPISNHLYFYWYRQILGQKVEFLVSFYNNEISEKSEIFDDQFSVERPDGSNFTLKIRSTKLEDSAMYFCASSEEVASTDTQYFGPGTRLTVL.

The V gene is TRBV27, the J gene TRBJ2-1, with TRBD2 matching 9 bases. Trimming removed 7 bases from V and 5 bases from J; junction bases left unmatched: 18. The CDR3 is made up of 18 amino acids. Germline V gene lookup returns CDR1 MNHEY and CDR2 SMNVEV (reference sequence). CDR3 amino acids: CASIPLSGGSPGDNEQFF. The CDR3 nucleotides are TGTGCCAGCATACCCCTAAGCGGGGGGAGCCCCGGGGACAATGAGCAGTTCTTC.

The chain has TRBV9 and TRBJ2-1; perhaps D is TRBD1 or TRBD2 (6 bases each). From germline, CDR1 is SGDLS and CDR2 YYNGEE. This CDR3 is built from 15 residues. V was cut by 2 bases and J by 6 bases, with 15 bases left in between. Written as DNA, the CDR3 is TGTGCCAGCAGCGTCGCTGGAGGGGGGCTCAATGAGCAGTTCTTC. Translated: CASSVAGGGLNEQFF. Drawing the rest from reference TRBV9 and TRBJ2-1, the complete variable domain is DSGVTQTPKHLITATGQRVTLRCSPRSGDLSVYWYQQSLDQGLQFLIQYYNGEERAKGNILERFSAQQFPDLHSELNLSSLELGDSALYFCASSVAGGGLNEQFFGPGTRLTVL.

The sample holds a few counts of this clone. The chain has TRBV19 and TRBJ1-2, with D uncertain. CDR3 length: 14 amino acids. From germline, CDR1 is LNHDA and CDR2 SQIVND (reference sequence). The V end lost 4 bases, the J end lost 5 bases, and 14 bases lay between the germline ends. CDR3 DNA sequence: TGTGCCAGTAGTACCTCCCGGGAAAGATATGGCTACACCTTC. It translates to CASSTSRERYGYTF.

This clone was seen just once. DNA for the CDR3: TGTGCCAGCAGCCCGAACAAAAACATTCAGTACTTC. It yields the protein CASSPNKNIQYF. The J gene is TRBJ2-4, the V gene TRBV7-9, with unresolved D. Germline-derived CDR1 and CDR2 are SEHNR and FQNEAQ (reference sequence). There are 12 residues in the CDR3. V shed 5 bases and J shed 3 bases, with 5 bases lying between them.

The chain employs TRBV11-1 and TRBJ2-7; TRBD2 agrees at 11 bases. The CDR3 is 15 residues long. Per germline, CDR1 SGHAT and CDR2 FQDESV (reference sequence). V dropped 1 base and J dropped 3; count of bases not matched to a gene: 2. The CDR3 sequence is CASSLGTSGFYEQYF. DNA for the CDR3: TGTGCCAGCAGCTTAGGGACTAGCGGGTTCTACGAGCAGTACTTC.

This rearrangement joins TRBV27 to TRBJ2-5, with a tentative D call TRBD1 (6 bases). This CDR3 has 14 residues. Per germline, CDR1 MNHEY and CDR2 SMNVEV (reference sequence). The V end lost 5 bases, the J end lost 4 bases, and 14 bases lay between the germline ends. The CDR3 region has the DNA TGTGCCAGCAGTGAAACAGGGCCGGGAGAGACCCAGTACTTC. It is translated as CASSETGPGETQYF.

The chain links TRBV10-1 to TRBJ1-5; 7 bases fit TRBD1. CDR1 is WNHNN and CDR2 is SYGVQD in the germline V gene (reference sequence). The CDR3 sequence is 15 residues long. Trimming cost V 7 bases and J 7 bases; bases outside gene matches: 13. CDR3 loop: CASKTIPGGYQPQHF. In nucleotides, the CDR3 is TGCGCCAGCAAAACGATTCCAGGGGGTTACCAGCCCCAGCATTTT.

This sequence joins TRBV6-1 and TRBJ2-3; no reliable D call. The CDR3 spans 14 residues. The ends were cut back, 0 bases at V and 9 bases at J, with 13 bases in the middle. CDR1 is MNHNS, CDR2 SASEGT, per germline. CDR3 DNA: TGTGCCAGCAGTGAAGCGTTTTTAGGGTGGACGCAGTATTTT. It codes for CASSEAFLGWTQYF.

The CDR3 region has the DNA TGTGCCAGCAGACCCGGGACAGGAGTCGGGTTTAACTATGGCTACACCTTC. Protein: CASRPGTGVGFNYGYTF. The chain combines TRBV27 with TRBJ1-2; TRBD1 matches at 8 bases. CDR3 length equals 17 residues. The V and J ends lost 6 bases and 1 base, in that order; junction bases with no gene match: 13. Germline values: CDR1 MNHEY, CDR2 SMNVEV (reference sequence).

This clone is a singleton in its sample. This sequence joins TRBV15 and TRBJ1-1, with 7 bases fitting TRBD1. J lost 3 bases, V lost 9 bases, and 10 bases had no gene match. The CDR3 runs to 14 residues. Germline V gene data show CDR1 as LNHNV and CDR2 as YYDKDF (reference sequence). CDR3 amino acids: CATWSRGIDTEAFF. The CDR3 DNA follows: TGTGCCACGTGGAGCAGGGGGATCGACACTGAAGCTTTCTTT.

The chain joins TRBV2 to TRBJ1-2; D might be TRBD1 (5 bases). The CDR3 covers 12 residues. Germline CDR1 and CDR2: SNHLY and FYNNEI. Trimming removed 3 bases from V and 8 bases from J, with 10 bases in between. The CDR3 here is CASSDDSDGYTF. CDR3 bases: TGTGCCAGCAGTGACGACAGTGACGGCTACACCTTC.

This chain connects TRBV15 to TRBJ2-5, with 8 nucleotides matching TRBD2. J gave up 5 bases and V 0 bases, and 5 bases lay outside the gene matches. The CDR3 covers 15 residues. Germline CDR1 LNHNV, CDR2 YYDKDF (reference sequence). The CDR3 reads CATSRDRLAMETQYF. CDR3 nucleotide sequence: TGTGCCACCAGCAGAGATCGACTAGCGATGGAGACCCAGTACTTC.

The CDR3 here is CASSRDGDRLAYEQYF. The CDR3 DNA reads as TGCGCCAGCAGCCGGGACGGGGACAGGCTGGCCTACGAGCAGTACTTC. The genes are TRBV5-1 and TRBJ2-7; 8 bases align to TRBD1. V trimming: 4 bases; J trimming: 2 bases; junction bases outside the gene matches: 11. The CDR3 contains 16 residues. Germline CDR1 is SGHRS and CDR2 is YFSETQ.

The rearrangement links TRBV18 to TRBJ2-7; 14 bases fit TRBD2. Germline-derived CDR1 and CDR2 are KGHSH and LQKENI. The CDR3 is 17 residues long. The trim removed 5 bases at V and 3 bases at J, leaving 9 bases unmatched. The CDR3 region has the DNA TGTGCCAGCTCATCGCTGACTAGCGGGGGGGTTTTCTACGAGCAGTACTTC. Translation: CASSSLTSGGVFYEQYF.

The CDR3 sequence is CATRLDSFTEAFF. CDR3 DNA sequence: TGTGCCACCCGCCTCGACAGTTTCACTGAAGCTTTCTTT. The chain joins TRBV6-5 to TRBJ1-1, with D maybe TRBD1 (5 bases). The length of the CDR3 is 13 residues. Deletions cut 10 bases from V and 4 bases from J, with 16 bases between. Germline CDR1 is MNHEY and CDR2 is SVGAGI.

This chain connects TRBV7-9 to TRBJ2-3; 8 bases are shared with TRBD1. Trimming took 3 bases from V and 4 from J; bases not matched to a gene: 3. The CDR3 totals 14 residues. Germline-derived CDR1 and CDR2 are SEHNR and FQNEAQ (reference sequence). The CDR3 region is CASSLTGAPDTQYF. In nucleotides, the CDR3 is TGTGCCAGCAGCTTGACAGGGGCCCCAGATACGCAGTATTTT. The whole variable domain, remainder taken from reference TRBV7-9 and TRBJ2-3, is DTGVSQNPRHKITKRGQNVTFRCDPISEHNRLYWYRQTLGQGPEFLTYFQNEAQLEKSRLLSDRFSAERPKGSFSTLEIQRTEQGDSAMYLCASSLTGAPDTQYFGPGTRLTVL.

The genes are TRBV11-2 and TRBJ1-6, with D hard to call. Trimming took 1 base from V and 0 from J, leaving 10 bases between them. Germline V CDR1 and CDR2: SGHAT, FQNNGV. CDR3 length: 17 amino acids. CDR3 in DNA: TGTGCCAGCAGCTTAGCAGGCCGGAGCTCCTATAATTCACCCCTCCACTTT. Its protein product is CASSLAGRSSYNSPLHF. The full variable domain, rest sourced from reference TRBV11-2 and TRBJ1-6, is EAGVAQSPRYKIIEKRQSVAFWCNPISGHATLYWYQQILGQGPKLLIQFQNNGVVDDSQLPKDRFSAERLKGVDSTLKIQPAKLEDSAVYLCASSLAGRSSYNSPLHFGNGTRLTVT.